The 8 T cell receptor beta chains below come from one sample, sequenced in a study of OX40 agonist ivuxolimab in advanced cancers. Method: immunoSEQ multiplex PCR; TCRdb's copy keeps in-frame clones and lacks some. The repertoire holds over 45,000 clones, around four fifths seen once, with 2.8% in the top ten. The sample was CD4+ or CD8+ T cells sorted from blood, taken in a trial of the OX40 agonist ivuxolimab. The receptors stem from an adult with an advanced solid tumor such as melanoma, head and neck, liver or kidney cancer.

V gene TRBV6-5 combines with J gene TRBJ1-6, with D possibly being TRBD1 (5 bases). The V end was cut by 6 bases, the J end by 8 bases, with 17 bases between. CDR3 size: 15 residues. Germline V gene lookup returns CDR1 MNHEY and CDR2 SVGAGI. The CDR3, as DNA: TGTGCCAGCAGCCCCGACAGTACCAGGTATTCACCCCTCCACTTT. This translates into CASSPDSTRYSPLHF.

The chain combines TRBV7-3 with TRBJ2-1; 8 nucleotides align to TRBD2. CDR3 length equals 14 residues. V gave up 2 bases and J gave up 5 bases; unmatched junction bases: 2. Germline CDR1 SGHTA, CDR2 FQGTGA. The CDR3 sequence is CASSLLLADNEQFF. CDR3 nucleotides: TGTGCCAGCAGCTTATTACTAGCGGACAATGAGCAGTTCTTC. Variable domain in full (rest from reference TRBV7-3 and TRBJ2-1): GAGVSQTPSNKVTEKGKYVELRCDPISGHTALYWYRQSLGQGPEFLIYFQGTGAADDSGLPNDRFFAVRPEGSVSTLKIQRTERGDSAVYLCASSLLLADNEQFFGPGTRLTVL.

The V and J genes are TRBV6-4 and TRBJ2-3, with 9 bases fitting TRBD2. The CDR3 consists of 15 residues. The J segment lost 4 bases and the V segment lost 0 bases, leaving 2 bases of the junction unmatched. CDR1 is MRHNA, CDR2 SNTAGT, per germline. CDR3 nucleotides: TGTGCCAGCAGTGACTCTGCGGGAGGGCCAGATACGCAGTATTTT. It yields the protein CASSDSAGGPDTQYF.

The chain combines TRBV9 with TRBJ1-1, with D possibly being TRBD1 (5 bases). Germline V gives CDR1 SGDLS, CDR2 YYNGEE. Trimming took 4 bases from V and 7 from J, leaving 14 bases between them. The CDR3 runs to 13 residues. The CDR3 region has the DNA TGTGCCAGCAGCATCCCAGGGTTGGGTGAAGCTTTCTTT. Translating it yields CASSIPGLGEAFF.

The chain carries TRBV9 and TRBJ2-7; 12 positions match TRBD2. Germline V gene sequence: CDR1 SGDLS, CDR2 YYNGEE. CDR3 length: 15 amino acids. The V and J ends lost 3 bases and 0 bases, in that order; junction bases with no gene match: 1. The CDR3 nucleotides read TGTGCCAGCAGCGCACTAGCGGGGGGCTCCTACGAGCAGTACTTC. This sequence encodes CASSALAGGSYEQYF.

The chain joins TRBV4-1 to TRBJ1-5; TRBD1 might be the D (5 bases). The V gene's germline CDR1 is MGHRA and CDR2 YSYEKL. This CDR3 region has 17 residues. V dropped 0 bases and J dropped 0 bases, with 12 bases sitting between them. CDR3 DNA: TGCGCCAGCAGCCAAGATGGGGCAAGCTATAGCAATCAGCCCCAGCATTTT. Translating it yields CASSQDGASYSNQPQHF.

This chain links TRBV4-2 with TRBJ2-7; D unclear. Germline CDR1 reads LGHNA; CDR2 reads YNFKEQ. This CDR3 has 14 residues. The V end was cut by 1 base, the J end by 4 bases, with 11 bases between. The CDR3 sequence is CASSQGQQIYEQYF. As DNA, the CDR3 is TGTGCCAGCAGCCAAGGGCAGCAAATTTACGAGCAGTACTTC.

The genes are TRBV11-2 and TRBJ2-7; 8 bases align to TRBD2. Germline V lookup: CDR1 SGHAT, CDR2 FQNNGV. The CDR3 has 15 residues. V shed 0 bases and J 6 bases; nucleotides not matched to a gene: 7. CDR3 DNA: TGTGCCAGCAGCTTAGATTCGTTCGGGGGGGGCGAGCAGTACTTC. Translating it yields CASSLDSFGGGEQYF.